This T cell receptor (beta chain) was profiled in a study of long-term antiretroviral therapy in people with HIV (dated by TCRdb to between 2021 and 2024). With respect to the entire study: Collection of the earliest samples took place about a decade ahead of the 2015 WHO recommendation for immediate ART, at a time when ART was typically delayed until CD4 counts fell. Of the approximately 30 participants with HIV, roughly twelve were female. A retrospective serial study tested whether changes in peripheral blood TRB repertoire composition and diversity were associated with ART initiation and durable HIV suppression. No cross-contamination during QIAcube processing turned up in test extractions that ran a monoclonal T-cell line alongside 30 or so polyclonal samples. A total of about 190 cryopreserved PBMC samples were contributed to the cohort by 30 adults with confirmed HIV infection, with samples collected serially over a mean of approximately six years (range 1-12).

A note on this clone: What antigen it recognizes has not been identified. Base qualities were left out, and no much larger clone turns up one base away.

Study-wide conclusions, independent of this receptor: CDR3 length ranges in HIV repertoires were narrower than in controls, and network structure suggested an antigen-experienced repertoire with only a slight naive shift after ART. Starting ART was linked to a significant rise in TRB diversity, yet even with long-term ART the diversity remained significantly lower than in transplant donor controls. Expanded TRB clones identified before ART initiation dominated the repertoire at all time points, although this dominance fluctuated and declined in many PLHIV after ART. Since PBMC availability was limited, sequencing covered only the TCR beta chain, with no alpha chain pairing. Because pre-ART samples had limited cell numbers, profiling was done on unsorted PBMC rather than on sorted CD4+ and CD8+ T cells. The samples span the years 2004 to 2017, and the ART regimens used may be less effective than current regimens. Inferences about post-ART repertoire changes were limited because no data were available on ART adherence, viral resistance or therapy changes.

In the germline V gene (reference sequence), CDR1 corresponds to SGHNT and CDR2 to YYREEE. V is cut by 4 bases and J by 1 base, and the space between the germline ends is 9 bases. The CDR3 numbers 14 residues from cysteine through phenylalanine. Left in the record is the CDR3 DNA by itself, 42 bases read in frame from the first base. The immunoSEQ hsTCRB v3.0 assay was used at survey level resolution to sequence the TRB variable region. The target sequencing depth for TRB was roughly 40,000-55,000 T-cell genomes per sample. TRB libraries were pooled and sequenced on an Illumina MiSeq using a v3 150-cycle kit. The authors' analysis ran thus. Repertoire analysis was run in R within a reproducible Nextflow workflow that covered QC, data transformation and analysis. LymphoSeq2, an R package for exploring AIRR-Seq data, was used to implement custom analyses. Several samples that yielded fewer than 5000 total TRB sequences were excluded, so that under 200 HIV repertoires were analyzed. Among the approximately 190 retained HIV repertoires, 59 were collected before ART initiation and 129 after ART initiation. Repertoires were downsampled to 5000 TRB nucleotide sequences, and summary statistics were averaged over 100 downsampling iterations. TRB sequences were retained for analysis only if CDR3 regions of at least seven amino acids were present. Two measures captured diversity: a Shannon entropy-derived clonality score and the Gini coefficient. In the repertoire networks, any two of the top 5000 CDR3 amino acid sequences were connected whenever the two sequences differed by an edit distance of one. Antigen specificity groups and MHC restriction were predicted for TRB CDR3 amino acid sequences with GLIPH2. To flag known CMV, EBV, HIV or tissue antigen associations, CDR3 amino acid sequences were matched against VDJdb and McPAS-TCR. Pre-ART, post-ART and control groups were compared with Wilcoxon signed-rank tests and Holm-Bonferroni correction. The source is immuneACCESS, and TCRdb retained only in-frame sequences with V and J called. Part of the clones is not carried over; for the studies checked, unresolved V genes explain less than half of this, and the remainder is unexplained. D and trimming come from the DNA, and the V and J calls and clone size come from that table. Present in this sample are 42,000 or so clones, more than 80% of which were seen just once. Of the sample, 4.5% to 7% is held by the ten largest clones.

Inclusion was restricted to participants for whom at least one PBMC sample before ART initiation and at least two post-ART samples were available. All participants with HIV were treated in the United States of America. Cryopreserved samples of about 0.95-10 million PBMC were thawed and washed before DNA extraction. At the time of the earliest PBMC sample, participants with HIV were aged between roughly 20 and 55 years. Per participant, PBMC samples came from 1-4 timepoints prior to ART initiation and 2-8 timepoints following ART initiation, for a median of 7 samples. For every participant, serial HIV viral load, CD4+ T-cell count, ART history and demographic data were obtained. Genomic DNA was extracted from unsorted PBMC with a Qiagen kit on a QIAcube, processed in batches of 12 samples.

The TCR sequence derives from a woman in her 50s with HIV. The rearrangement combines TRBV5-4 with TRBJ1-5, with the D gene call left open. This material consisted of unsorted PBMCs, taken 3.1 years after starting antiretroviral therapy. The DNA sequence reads TGTGCCAGCAGCCTTCTCGGGAGCAATCAGCCCCAGCATTTT. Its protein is CASSLLGSNQPQHF.